This T cell receptor (beta chain) comes out of a study of T cells after yellow fever vaccination. Findings and limits, study-wide: Most primary-vaccination clones recurred post-booster (just under 98% CD4, about 90% CD8).

Universal primer sites and UMIs were introduced during 5'RACE template-switching synthesis of TCR cDNA. TCRdb analysed the 5' RACE reads with MiXCR anew, one entry per CDR3 protein. The sample includes hundreds of thousands of distinct CDR3 sequences, 12% of them seen just once. A few counts support this clonotype. The antigen remains unidentified. The germline V and J ends were trimmed by 5 bases and 0 bases, with 8 bases remaining between them. The CDR3 length is 14 residues. Germline V lookup: CDR1 SGDLS, CDR2 YYNGEE. The sequence derives from a man aged 25-45 years who received the YFV17D yellow fever vaccine. The material was PBMCs, obtained on the day of the yellow fever booster vaccination. The chain combines TRBV9 with TRBJ2-2, with D perhaps matching TRBD1 (5 bases). CDR3 in DNA: TGTGCCAGCAGTAGACAGACGAACACCGGGGAGCTGTTTTTT. It codes for CASSRQTNTGELFF.